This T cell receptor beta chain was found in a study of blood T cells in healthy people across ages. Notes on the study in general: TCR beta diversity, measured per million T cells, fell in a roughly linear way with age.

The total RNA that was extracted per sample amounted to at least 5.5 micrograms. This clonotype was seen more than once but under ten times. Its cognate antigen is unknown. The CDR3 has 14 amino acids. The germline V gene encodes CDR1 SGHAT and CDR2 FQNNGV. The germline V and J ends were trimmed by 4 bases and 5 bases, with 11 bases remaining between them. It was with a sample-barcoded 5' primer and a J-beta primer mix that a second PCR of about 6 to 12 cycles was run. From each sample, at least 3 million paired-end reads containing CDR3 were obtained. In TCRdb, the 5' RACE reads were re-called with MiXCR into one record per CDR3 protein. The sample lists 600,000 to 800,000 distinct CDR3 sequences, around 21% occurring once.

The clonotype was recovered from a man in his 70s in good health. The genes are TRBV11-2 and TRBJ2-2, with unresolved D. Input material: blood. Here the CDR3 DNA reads TGTGCCAGCAGCTCATATGACAAAACCGGGGAGCTGTTTTTT. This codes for CASSSYDKTGELFF.